A single sample is the source of the 25 T cell receptor beta chains below, sequenced in a study of Tregs in tolerant kidney transplant recipients. Sequenced by immunoSEQ multiplex PCR; TCRdb stores in-frame clones only, minus some. The listing contains 13,000 to 15,000 clones. Related graft donors supplied nonmyeloablative bone marrow transplants, and mixed chimerism was transient. The sequenced sample was CD8+ T cells from blood (PBMCs), obtained 6 months after the transplant. These receptors all come from a human patient who received a combined kidney and bone marrow transplant. Some T cells may be the graft donor's.

The sequenced CDR3 bases are TGTGCCAGCAGCTTGCGGGACTGGGGGGAGGAGACC. This gives the protein CASSLRDWGEET. The CDR3 in full is CASSLRDWGEETQYF. The chain carries TRBV5-6 and TRBJ2-5; TRBD2 is a possible D gene (6 bases). Read sequence stops 3 residues before the CDR3 end, and the germline J gene provides the missing end. The CDR3 runs to 15 residues. CDR1 is SGHDT and CDR2 is YYEEEE in the germline V gene. With 1 base removed from V and 5 bases from J, the gap between germline ends came to 15 bases.

Notes on this clone: The missing CDR3 end, 3 residues past where the read stops, is filled in from the germline J gene. The rearrangement links TRBV4-1 to TRBJ1-1; D gene ambiguous. Germline CDR1 reads MGHRA; CDR2 reads YSYEKL. This CDR3 has 17 amino acids. The ends were cut back, 0 bases at V and 0 bases at J, with 14 bases in the middle. The CDR3 sequence is CASSQDGPELMNTEAFF. CDR3 DNA, as far as it was read: TGCGCCAGCAGCCAAGATGGGCCAGAGCTAATGAACACTGAA.

Concerning this clone: The CDR3 goes on 3 residues after the read ends, and that part is filled in from the germline J gene. The chain is built from TRBV6-8 and TRBJ1-2, with 7 bases lining up with TRBD1. The CDR3 runs to 14 residues. Germline V gives CDR1 MNHGY, CDR2 SAAAGT. With V trimmed by 5 bases and J by 4 bases, 7 bases remained unmatched. This CDR3 is CASSLTGTAYGYTF. CDR3 DNA (partial): TGTGCCAGCAGTCTTACCGGGACAGCCTATGGC.

A word on this clone: Read sequence stops 3 residues before the CDR3 end, and the germline J gene provides the missing end. This chain joins TRBV29-1 and TRBJ1-1; D gene ambiguous. The CDR3 has 13 residues. Trimming removed 7 bases at V and 0 bases at J, with 12 bases between. From germline, CDR1 is SQVTM and CDR2 ANQGSEA. This CDR3 is CSATGLMNTEAFF. The CDR3 bases that were read are TGCAGCGCAACCGGACTCATGAACACTGAA.

In the case of this clone: The read terminates 3 residues ahead of where the CDR3 ends, so the germline J gene completes it. The rearrangement uses TRBV27 and TRBJ2-3; 12 bases map to TRBD2. Germline V gives CDR1 MNHEY, CDR2 SMNVEV (reference sequence). The CDR3 spans 16 residues. CDR3 DNA (partial): TGTGCCAGCAGTGAAGGACTAGCGGGACTCCAAGAGACG. It specifies CASSEGLAGLQET. The complete CDR3 protein is CASSEGLAGLQETQYF.

CDR3 sequence reads: CASSRSRQGGRETQYF. Partial CDR3 DNA: TGTGCCAGCAGCCGCTCCCGACAGGGAGGAAGAGAGACG. This chain joins TRBV6-2 or TRBV6-3 and TRBJ2-3, with D maybe TRBD1 (7 bases). Read data end 3 residues before the CDR3 end; the end is taken from the germline J gene. The germline V gene encodes CDR1 MNHEY and CDR2 SVGEGT. The CDR3 totals 16 residues.

On this clone: The read is 3 residues too short to cover the CDR3 end, so that end is filled in from the germline J gene. J is TRBJ2-5 and V is TRBV5-4, with 10 bases lining up with TRBD1. V shed 3 bases and J 4 bases; nucleotides not matched to a gene: 9. The germline V gene encodes CDR1 SGHNT and CDR2 YYREEE (reference sequence). The CDR3 extends over 16 amino acids. CDR3 in amino acids: CASSSPAGTGVETQYF. The part of the CDR3 DNA that was read is TGTGCCAGCAGCTCCCCCGCCGGGACAGGGGTAGAGACC.

Comment on this clone: The CDR3 end is not reached by the read, which stops 3 residues before it; the germline J gene fills it in. The rearrangement uses TRBV6-2 or TRBV6-3 and TRBJ2-1, with TRBD1 matching over 9 bases. The CDR3 consists of 16 residues. V shed 6 bases, J shed 7 bases, and the junction held 13 bases outside the gene matches. In germline, CDR1 is MNHEY, CDR2 SVGEGT. The CDR3 DNA, read in part, is TGTGCCAGCAGACCAGAGGACAGGGGATCATGGAATGAG. This encodes CASRPEDRGSWNE. The whole CDR3 sequence is CASRPEDRGSWNEQFF.

A word on this clone: The read terminates 3 residues before the CDR3 end, so the remaining end is supplied by the germline J gene. This chain links TRBV13 with TRBJ1-1; 7 nucleotides align to TRBD1. The length of the CDR3 is 14 residues. Germline loops: CDR1 PRHDT, CDR2 FYEKMQ (reference sequence). With 5 bases clipped from V and 2 bases from J, the junction kept 5 bases outside the gene matches. CDR3 bases read: TGTGCCAGCAGCCCTCAGGGGGGTAACACTGAA. Protein sequence: CASSPQGGNTE. The complete CDR3 protein is CASSPQGGNTEAFF.

About this clone: The CDR3 extends 3 residues past the end of the read, so its final part is completed from the germline J gene. The chain joins TRBV14 to TRBJ2-2; 9 bases map to TRBD2. The CDR3 sequence is 15 residues long. Per the germline V gene, CDR1 is SGHDN and CDR2 is FVKESK. Trimming at V came to 2 bases and at J to 7 bases, leaving 5 bases not matched to a gene. The CDR3 reads CASSQLAGVDGELFF. The CDR3 bases that were read are TGTGCCAGCAGCCAATTAGCGGGAGTTGACGGGGAG.

A remark on this clone: The read ends 3 residues before the CDR3 terminus; that terminus is restored from the germline J gene. This chain links TRBV29-1 with TRBJ2-2; 9 bases are shared with TRBD2. V gave up 7 bases and J gave up 4 bases; unmatched junction bases: 13. This CDR3 has 16 residues. Per germline, CDR1 SQVTM and CDR2 ANQGSEA. The CDR3 bases that were read are TGCAGCGCTCGGCGGGAGGGAATGAGTCGCACCGGGGAG. This translates into CSARREGMSRTGE. The entire CDR3 is CSARREGMSRTGELFF.

A note on this clone: The CDR3 extends 3 residues past the end of the read, so its final part is completed from the germline J gene. This chain joins TRBV5-4 and TRBJ2-7, with 7 bases aligning to TRBD1. The CDR3 totals 13 residues. Germline V gives CDR1 SGHNT, CDR2 YYREEE (reference sequence). The J segment lost 3 bases and the V segment lost 3 bases, leaving 3 bases of the junction unmatched. The CDR3 DNA, read in part, is TGTGCCAGCAGCTGGGACAGAAACTACGAG. Residues: CASSWDRNYE. The whole CDR3 protein reads CASSWDRNYEQYF.

Details on this clone: The read halts 3 residues ahead of the CDR3 end, with the missing end drawn from the germline J gene. J is TRBJ2-7 and V is TRBV7-9; D call uncertain. CDR3 length equals 12 residues. Germline values: CDR1 SEHNR, CDR2 FQNEAQ (reference sequence). The V gene lost 5 bases and the J gene lost 3 bases, with 8 bases spanning the gap. This CDR3 is CASSLRDYEQYF. The sequenced part of the CDR3 DNA is TGTGCCAGCAGCCTACGAGACTACGAG. The full variable domain, with the rest looked up from reference TRBV7-9 and TRBJ2-7, is DTGVSQNPRHKITKRGQNVTFRCDPISEHNRLYWYRQTLGQGPEFLTYFQNEAQLEKSRLLSDRFSAERPKGSFSTLEIQRTEQGDSAMYLCASSLRDYEQYFGPGTRLTVT.

On this clone itself: The observed sequence ends 3 residues before the CDR3 terminus, with the missing tail filled in from the germline J gene. The rearrangement joins TRBV19 to TRBJ2-7; D is possibly TRBD1 (5 bases). Germline CDR1 LNHDA, CDR2 SQIVND (reference sequence). The germline V and J ends were trimmed by 3 bases and 2 bases, with 14 bases remaining between them. The CDR3 has 15 residues. The CDR3 here is CASSIEWTSTYEQYF. The CDR3 DNA, read in part, is TGTGCCAGTAGTATCGAGTGGACAAGTACCTACGAG.

Details on this clone: The missing CDR3 end, 3 residues past where the read stops, is filled in from the germline J gene. The rearrangement links TRBV7-6 to TRBJ1-2; possible D gene TRBD1, 6 bases. The CDR3 is made up of 15 amino acids. The germline gives CDR1 SGHVS, CDR2 FNYEAQ. CDR3 DNA, as far as it was read: TGTGCCAGCAGCTTTAGCGGGGGGGCCTACAATGAC. It encodes CASSFSGGAYND. The complete CDR3 protein is CASSFSGGAYNDYTF.

On this clone itself: The CDR3 end is not reached by the read, which stops 3 residues before it; the germline J gene fills it in. The rearrangement uses TRBV29-1 and TRBJ2-1; 7 nucleotides match TRBD1. J was trimmed by 4 bases and V by 5 bases; bases with no gene match: 5. The CDR3 sequence is 13 residues long. Germline loops: CDR1 SQVTM, CDR2 ANQGSEA. The CDR3 DNA, read in part, is TGCAGCGTTCGGGACAGCATTTACAATGAG. Residues: CSVRDSIYNE. The entire CDR3 sequence reads CSVRDSIYNEQFF.

CDR3 amino acids: CASSLGLALGELFF. The sequenced CDR3 bases are TGTGCCAGCAGCTTGGGACTAGCTCTCGGGGAG. The V and J genes are TRBV5-4 and TRBJ2-2; 7 bases align to TRBD2. Coverage ceases 3 residues before the CDR3 finishes, and the germline J gene fills in the end. CDR1 is SGHNT, CDR2 YYREEE, per germline (reference sequence). The CDR3 length is 14 residues. With 0 bases clipped from V and 7 bases from J, the junction kept 3 bases outside the gene matches.

Notes on this clone: The read ends 3 residues early relative to the CDR3; the germline J gene fills the gap. The genes are TRBV7-8 and TRBJ2-3; possibly TRBD1 for D (5 bases). Per germline, CDR1 SGHVS and CDR2 FQNEAQ. CDR3 length equals 17 residues. V was shortened by 4 bases and J by 3 bases, with 20 bases between the two germline ends. The CDR3 DNA, read in part, is TGTGCCAGCAGCTACTCCCACAGGAGCACAAGTACAGATACG. Its translation: CASSYSHRSTSTDT. The full CDR3 protein reads CASSYSHRSTSTDTQYF.

Remarks on this clone: The CDR3 is cut off 3 residues early in the read; its end comes from the germline J gene. This sequence joins TRBV4-1 and TRBJ2-1; 12 positions agree with TRBD2. J gave up 7 bases and V 1 base, and 11 bases lay outside the gene matches. The CDR3 has 18 residues. The germline V gene encodes CDR1 MGHRA and CDR2 YSYEKL. The DNA read from the CDR3 is TGCGCCAGCAGCCAAGTATTTCTCCGAACTAGCGGGAGGAATGAG. Translation: CASSQVFLRTSGRNE. The entire CDR3 is CASSQVFLRTSGRNEQFF.

Comment on this clone: From the germline J gene comes the end of the CDR3, since the read stops 3 residues before it. V is TRBV5-6 and J is TRBJ1-6, with D uncertain. Deletions cut 2 bases from V and 7 bases from J, with 4 bases between. Germline V gene data show CDR1 as SGHDT and CDR2 as YYEEEE. This CDR3 is 12 amino acids long. CDR3 bases read: TGTGCCAGCAGCTTTGGCAATTCACCC. Translating gives CASSFGNSP. The entire CDR3 protein reads CASSFGNSPLHF.

Comments on this clone: The sequenced fragment ends 3 residues before the CDR3 boundary, so the rest is inferred from the germline J gene. The V gene is TRBV2, the J gene TRBJ2-1; 9 nucleotides align to TRBD2. This CDR3 is built from 15 residues. The trim removed 1 base at V and 9 bases at J, leaving 7 bases unmatched. Germline values: CDR1 SNHLY, CDR2 FYNNEI. CDR3: CASSEGGLAGLEQFF. The sequenced CDR3 bases are TGTGCCAGCAGTGAAGGGGGGCTAGCGGGACTTGAG. The whole variable domain, filled in from reference TRBV2 and TRBJ2-1, reads EPEVTQTPSHQVTQMGQEVILRCVPISNHLYFYWYRQILGQKVEFLVSFYNNEISEKSEIFDDQFSVERPDGSNFTLKIRSTKLEDSAMYFCASSEGGLAGLEQFFGPGTRLTVL.

As regards this clone: The read ends 3 residues shy of where the CDR3 ends; the end is completed using the germline J gene. The V and J genes are TRBV7-9 and TRBJ2-7, with 7 bases identical to TRBD1. Germline CDR1 reads SEHNR; CDR2 reads FQNEAQ (reference sequence). The V segment lost 5 bases and the J segment 2 bases; nucleotides outside the gene matches: 6. The CDR3 loop spans 14 amino acids. CDR3 residues: CASSPRDRAYEQYF. Incomplete CDR3 DNA: TGTGCCAGCAGCCCCCGGGACAGAGCCTACGAG.

CDR3 DNA (partial): TGCAGTGCTAGAGAAAGGGGCGGTTATGGC. The encoded protein is CSARERGGYG. The CDR3 in full is CSARERGGYGYTF. The rearrangement uses TRBV20-1 and TRBJ1-2; possibly TRBD1 for D (5 bases). Read sequence stops 3 residues before the CDR3 end, and the germline J gene provides the missing end. CDR1 is DFQATT and CDR2 is SNEGSKA in the germline V gene (reference sequence). V dropped 0 bases and J dropped 5 bases, with 10 bases sitting between them. The CDR3 sequence is 13 residues long.

Notes on this clone: The read stops 3 residues short of the end of the CDR3; the missing end is completed from the germline J gene. This chain uses TRBV29-1 with TRBJ2-3; D ambiguous. CDR3 length equals 12 residues. V gave up 7 bases and J gave up 1 base, with 9 bases separating them. Germline CDR1 is SQVTM and CDR2 is ANQGSEA. CDR3 protein: CSADQGTDTQYF. The DNA read from the CDR3 is TGCAGCGCTGACCAGGGCACAGATACG.

The CDR3 reads CASSFQRTGGQETQYF. The DNA read from the CDR3 is TGTGCCAGCAGTTTTCAAAGGACAGGGGGACAAGAGACC. The rearrangement joins TRBV12-3 or TRBV12-4 to TRBJ2-5, with 10 bases aligning to TRBD1. The read is 3 residues too short to cover the CDR3 end, so that end is filled in from the germline J gene. CDR3 size: 16 residues. V was pared by 3 bases and J by 2 bases, with 6 bases of the junction left unmatched.